A single T cell receptor beta chain is shown here with its context. This sample is part of a study of blood T cell repertoires in COVID-19. Overall study: Collection of acute and convalescent COVID-19 samples took place in the United States, Italy and Spain. PBMCs, B-cell-depleted T cells, or T cells provided the cDNA or gDNA that made up the material.

The authors' processing: Estimation of nucleated cell counts relied on the amplification of reference gene primers. Generated by immunoSEQ multiplex PCR, the TCRdb table keeps only in-frame clones and is missing some. That table gives V, J and clone size, and the DNA gave D and trimming. The sample has approximately 110,000 clones; approximately 90% are singletons. Per the germline V gene, CDR1 is GTSNPN and CDR2 is SVGIG (reference sequence). The ends lost 5 bases at V and 6 bases at J; junction bases unmatched: 6. The CDR3 length is 14 residues. The chain couples TRBV30 to TRBJ1-5, with TRBD1 matching 11 bases. This sequence was found in a woman of 80 years or more with acute or convalescent COVID-19. Sequenced: peripheral blood. This chain's CDR3 is CAWAMGQGVQPQHF. The CDR3 nucleotides read TGTGCCTGGGCCATGGGACAGGGGGTTCAGCCCCAGCATTTT.